The present entry profiles one TCR beta chain with its context. Its antigen is still unknown. Base qualities are not provided; no much larger clone lies one nucleotide away. V drops 0 bases and J drops 7 bases, leaving 14 bases in between. The germline V gene yields SGHDT for CDR1 and YYEEEE for CDR2. Taken from cysteine to phenylalanine, the CDR3 has 15 residues. CDR3 DNA is the only sequence kept; it has 45 bases, read in frame from the first base. The cohort comprised around 700 healthy bone marrow donors. All cohort members were sampled while nominally healthy, although unrecorded immune exposures were likely present. The donor tested CMV seropositive, placing the donor among the 250 to 350 seropositive members of the cohort. Each donor provided a peripheral blood sample, and peripheral blood mononuclear cells were used for TCR beta sequencing. The Qiagen DNeasy Blood Extraction Kit was used to extract genomic DNA from the blood cell samples.

Libraries were constructed by the immunoSEQ multiplex PCR assay. For the multiplex PCR, a mixture combining 60 forward primers for TCR Vbeta segments and 13 reverse primers for TCR Jbeta segments was used. The CDR3 region of rearranged TCR beta genes was amplified from genomic DNA with a multiplex PCR assay. Amplified TCR beta libraries were sequenced as 87-base-pair reads on the Illumina HiSeq System. As for the original processing: Across the 700 or so repertoires, a later analysis counted roughly 84 million unique TCR beta chains, roughly 11 million of which were shared by at least two donors. Raw reads were error-corrected and collapsed into unique sequences by a nearest-neighbor algorithm in which closely related sequences were merged to remove PCR and sequencing errors. Alignment of CDR3 sequences to IMGT reference sequences was used to assign V, D and J gene segments. For a sequence to be retained, at least a six-nucleotide match to both a V gene segment and a J gene segment was required. Rearrangements were called productive when the CDR3 lacked stop codons and stayed in frame with V and J; all others were non-productive. Following IMGT convention, CDR3 was defined as the stretch from the second conserved V-encoded cysteine to the conserved J-encoded phenylalanine. Sequences without an unambiguous match to a single V gene segment were excluded from the earlier analysis of a few hundred of the donors. In an earlier analysis of 587 of the donors, a V segment was called functional when productive rearrangements were above 56.7%, and segregating when the standard deviation between donors exceeded 5%. A statistical classification framework was built to diagnose cytomegalovirus status from the catalog of TCR beta chain sequences. In a later analysis, V and J genes were assigned by comparing TCR nucleotide sequences against IMGT/GENE-DB human TR gene sequences. The TCRdist pipeline was used in a later analysis to assign CDR3 sequences and most-parsimonious VDJ recombination scenarios. In a later analysis, each TCR beta chain was defined by its CDR3 amino acid sequence together with its V-gene family, and reads without a unique V-gene family were excluded. A later analysis removed 500 to 600 highly shared, low-generation-probability nucleotide sequences to deal with suspected cross-contamination and a sequencing artifact. A later analysis calculated a clonal expansion index for each public chain from normalized within-repertoire ranks of inferred template counts. Generation probabilities in a later analysis came from a VDJ recombination model fitted to out-of-frame rearrangements, and those results were checked against IGoR. In a later analysis, TCR-TCR, TCR-HLA and TCR-CMV co-occurrence was scored with hypergeometric tests, and a repertoire-size bias correction was applied to TCR pairs. In a later analysis, false discovery rates were estimated by permuting HLA or CMV assignments 20 times. In a later analysis, co-occurring TCRs were grouped with DBSCAN, and TCRdist sequence similarity was added when clustering was performed within HLA-allele-positive subsets. Repertoires with fewer than 30,000 or more than 120,000 public chains, plus five repertoires with anomalous nucleotide sharing, were excluded from co-occurrence clustering. TCRdb provides this immuneACCESS table in a form limited to in-frame rearrangements. Some clones are lacking; in checked studies, under half of them reflect an unresolved V gene, and why the rest are absent is not known. The DNA gave D and trimming, while V, J and clone size come from that table. The sample includes approximately 120,000 clones, with roughly four fifths observed a single time. Together, the top ten hold around 13% of the sample.

These data originate in a study of cytomegalovirus exposure and HLA in healthy donors (dated by TCRdb to the late 2010s). Background on the whole study: According to an earlier analysis of several hundred of the donors, roughly 180 million T cells yielded roughly 100 million unique TCR beta sequences and more than 250 Gb of sequence data. To decide whether each TCR beta V gene segment behaved as functional or pseudogenic, an earlier analysis of approximately 590 of the donors relied on high-throughput TCR beta sequencing. Both class I and class II loci were covered by HLA typing, at four-digit resolution. To study patterns of TCR occurrence, a later analysis re-analyzed previously published TCR beta repertoires from around 660 donors and added high-resolution HLA genotyping. Besides the first cohort of around 670 subjects, a separate validation cohort made up of over 95 different subjects was used. Among 398 genotyped donors of the cohort, an average of approximately 230,000 unique TCR beta nucleotide sequences were sequenced per donor, roughly 20% of them non-productive. Donor age, sex, ethnicity and CMV serostatus were collected together with the repertoire data. High-throughput TCR immunosequencing, statistical association of individual TCRs with disease status, and machine learning were combined to predict cytomegalovirus infection status. Of the roughly 420 genotyped donors, roughly 76% were placed in the genetic ancestry cluster associated with self-reported Caucasian donors. Rather than using new phenotypic data, the later analysis identified candidate immune exposures from TCR beta sequences and from how often those sequences occurred across donors. All discovery cohort repertoires had been generated on a single sequencing platform. The study aimed to test whether signatures of past pathogen exposure could be identified by cataloging public T cell receptors. About five DR-DQ haplotypes were handled as single units for association and clustering, since linkage in the cohort was strong. The number of typed donors differed by locus: 629-630 for A, B, C, DRB1 and DQB1; 500 to 550 for DQA1; 606 for DPA1; and about 450 for DPB1. An early release that covered several hundred HLA-typed donors contained approximately 320 gigabases of sequencing data and about 84 million unique TCR sequences. The T cell repertoires of 666 subjects were profiled by immunosequencing and related to cytomegalovirus serostatus. A later genetic analysis used genome-wide SNP genotypes for about 65% of the roughly 700 donors, treating that subset as a discovery cohort.

The paper as a whole reports these results and caveats: A cluster of highly shared sequence variants was judged likely to represent a technical artifact of the sequencing pipeline. Because counts were too low, seventeen rarely observed V segments, including chromosome 9 orphons, were excluded from the earlier analysis of several hundred of the donors. HLA typing was unavailable for some donors at each locus, so association tests used only the typed subset. Correlated functional status among segregating V segments might be attributable to linkage disequilibrium, but an unknown experimental factor could not be ruled out. Assigning TCR associations to individual alleles was difficult when HLA alleles, especially DR and DQ, strongly co-occurred. The authors suggested that the approach could potentially be generalized to other disease states and immunological phenotypes. Sequencing depth was assumed to be roughly uniform across donors in the presence/absence analyses, though that assumption may not hold. A later analysis associated 16,951 TCR beta sequences with specific HLA alleles at a false discovery rate of 0.05. Compared with the approximately 670-donor mean, donors in an Asian-associated ancestry cluster had fewer N-insertions in productive TCRs, according to a later genetic analysis. In a later genetic analysis, a missense DCLRE1C variant was associated with V-gene and J-gene trimming of TCR beta chains, and the association was replicated in an independent cohort. According to a later analysis, parvovirus B19, influenza, CMV and Epstein-Barr virus appeared linked to several top co-occurrence clusters. Some IMGT-functional V segments, including TRBV6-2 and TRBV6-3, could not be distinguished by the 87-base-pair reads and were therefore excluded. In an earlier analysis of under 600 of the donors, most TCR beta V segments were observed in productive rearrangements about 90% or about 30% of the time, broadly matching IMGT annotations. A further reported finding was that TCR beta sequences accurately predicted the HLA-A and HLA-B alleles for most subjects in the first cohort. A later analysis found that most CMV-associated TCR beta chains appeared HLA-restricted, with HLA associations seemingly driven largely by CMV exposure. CMV serostatus was the only immune exposure information available for the cohort. In this cohort, only TCR beta chains were sequenced, and detectable features were limited by the absence of alpha or paired-chain data. The classifier was reported to diagnose cytomegalovirus status with high specificity and sensitivity in both the original cohort and the validation cohort. Across donors, most TCR sequences were observed very rarely, whereas some public TCRs were present in many individuals. In a later analysis, TCR association rates were found to vary across HLA loci, with the most associated TCRs seen for DRB1 alleles and the fewest for HLA-C alleles. A total of roughly 160 TCR beta chains were listed by the study as associated with cytomegalovirus. A few of the identified cytomegalovirus-associated TCR beta chains were confirmed in vitro to be specific for cytomegalovirus antigens. Compared with equally common non-associated chains, HLA-associated TCR beta chains in a later analysis were more clonally expanded and had lower generation probabilities.

The sequence is built from TRBV5-6 and TRBJ1-5; TRBD1 is a possible D gene, resting on 5 matching bases. This clonotype was sampled from a woman in her fifties or sixties in good health and CMV-seropositive. The source material was PBMCs. The CDR3 amino acid sequence is: CASSLDRGYGQPQHF. The nucleotide sequence is TGTGCCAGCAGCTTGGATAGGGGATATGGACAGCCCCAGCATTTT.